The present entry profiles one T cell receptor beta chain with its context. Its target is not known. A second roughly 6 to 12 cycle PCR used barcoded and J-beta primers. TCRdb reanalysed the 5' RACE reads using MiXCR and keeps one entry per CDR3 protein. This sample carries 1.5 million to 2 million distinct CDR3 sequences, about 28% of them seen once, and the ten largest clones take 7.7%. Per-sample yields of isolated PBMCs were at least 7 million. At least 5.5 micrograms of total RNA were extracted per sample. These data originate in a study of blood T cells in healthy people across ages. Study results and limitations: Changes seen in expanded clonotypes were possibly confounded by donor CMV status left unknown. The lack of PBMC sorting stopped any conclusive naive versus antigen-experienced comparison.

Germline V gene sequence: CDR1 SGHTA, CDR2 FQGNSA. The CDR3 totals 15 residues. Trimming stripped 2 bases from V and 6 bases from J, with 17 bases between. Material: blood. The chain combines TRBV7-2 with TRBJ2-7; D is possibly TRBD2 (5 bases). The receptor comes from a woman aged 30 to 39 in good health. The CDR3 reads CASSLNGGSRGEQYF. The CDR3, as DNA: TGTGCCAGCAGCTTAAATGGCGGGTCGCGCGGCGAGCAGTACTTC.